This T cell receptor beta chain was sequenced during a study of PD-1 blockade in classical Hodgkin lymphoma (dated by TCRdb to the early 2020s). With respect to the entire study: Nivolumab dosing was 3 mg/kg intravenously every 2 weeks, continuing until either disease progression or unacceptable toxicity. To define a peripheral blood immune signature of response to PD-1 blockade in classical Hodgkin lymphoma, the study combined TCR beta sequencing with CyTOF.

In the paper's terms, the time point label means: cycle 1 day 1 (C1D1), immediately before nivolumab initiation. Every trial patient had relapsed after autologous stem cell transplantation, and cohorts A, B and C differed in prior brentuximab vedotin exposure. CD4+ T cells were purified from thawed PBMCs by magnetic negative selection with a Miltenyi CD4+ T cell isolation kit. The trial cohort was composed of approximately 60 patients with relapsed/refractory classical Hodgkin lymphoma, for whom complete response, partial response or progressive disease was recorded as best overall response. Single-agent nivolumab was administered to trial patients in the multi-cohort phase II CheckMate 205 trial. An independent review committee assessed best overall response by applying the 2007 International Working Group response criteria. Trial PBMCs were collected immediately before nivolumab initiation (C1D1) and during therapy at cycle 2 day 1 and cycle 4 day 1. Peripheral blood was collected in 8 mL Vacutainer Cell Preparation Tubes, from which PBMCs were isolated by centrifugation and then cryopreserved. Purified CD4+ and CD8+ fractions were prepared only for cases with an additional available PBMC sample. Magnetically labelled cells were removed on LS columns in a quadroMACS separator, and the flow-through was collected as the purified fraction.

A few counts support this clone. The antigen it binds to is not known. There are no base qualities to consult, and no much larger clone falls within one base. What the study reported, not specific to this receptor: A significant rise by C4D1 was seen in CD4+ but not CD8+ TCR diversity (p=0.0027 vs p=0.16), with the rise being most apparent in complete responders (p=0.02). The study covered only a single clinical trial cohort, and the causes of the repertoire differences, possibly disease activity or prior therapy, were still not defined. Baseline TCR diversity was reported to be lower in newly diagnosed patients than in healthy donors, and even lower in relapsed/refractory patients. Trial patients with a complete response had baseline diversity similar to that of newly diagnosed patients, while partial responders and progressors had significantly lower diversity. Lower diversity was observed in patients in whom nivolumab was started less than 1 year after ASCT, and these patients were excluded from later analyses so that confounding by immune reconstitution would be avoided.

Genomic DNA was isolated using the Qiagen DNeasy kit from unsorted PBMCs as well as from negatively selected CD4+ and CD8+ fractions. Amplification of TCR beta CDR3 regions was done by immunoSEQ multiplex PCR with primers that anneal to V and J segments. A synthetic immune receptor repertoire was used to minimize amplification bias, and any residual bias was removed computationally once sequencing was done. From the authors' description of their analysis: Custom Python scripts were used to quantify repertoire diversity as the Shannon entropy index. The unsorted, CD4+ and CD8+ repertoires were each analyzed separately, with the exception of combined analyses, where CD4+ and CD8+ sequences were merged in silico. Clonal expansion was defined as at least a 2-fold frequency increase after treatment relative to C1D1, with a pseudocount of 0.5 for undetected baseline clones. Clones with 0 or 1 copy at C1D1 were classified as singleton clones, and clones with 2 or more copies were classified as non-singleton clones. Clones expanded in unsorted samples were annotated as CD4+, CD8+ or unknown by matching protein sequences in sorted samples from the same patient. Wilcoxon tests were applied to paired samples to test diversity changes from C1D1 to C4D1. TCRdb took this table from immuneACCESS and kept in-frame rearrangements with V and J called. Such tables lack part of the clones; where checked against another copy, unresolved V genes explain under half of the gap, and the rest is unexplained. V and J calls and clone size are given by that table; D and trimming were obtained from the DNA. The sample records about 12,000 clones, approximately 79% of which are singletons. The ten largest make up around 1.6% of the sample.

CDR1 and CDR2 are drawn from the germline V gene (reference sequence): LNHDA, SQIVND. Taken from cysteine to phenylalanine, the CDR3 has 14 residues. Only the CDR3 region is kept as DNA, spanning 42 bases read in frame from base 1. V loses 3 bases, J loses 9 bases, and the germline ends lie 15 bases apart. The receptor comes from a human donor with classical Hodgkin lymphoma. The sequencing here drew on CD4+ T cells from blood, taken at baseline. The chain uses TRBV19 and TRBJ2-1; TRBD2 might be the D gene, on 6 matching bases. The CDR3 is CASSIRLGNGEQFF. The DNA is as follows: TGTGCCAGTAGTATTAGACTAGGAAACGGTGAGCAGTTCTTC.